One sample yielded the 23 T cell receptor beta chains listed below, sequenced in a study of molecular identifiers for immune sequencing clone quantification. Using its own MiXCR run on the PCR reads, TCRdb lists one record per CDR3 protein. The table lists 68,000 or so distinct CDR3 sequences, less than 20% of them singletons. Sequencing used naive CD8+ T cells from blood, with Jurkat cell RNA spiked in. Subset defined: FACS-sorted CD8+CD4-CCR7+CD45RA+ naive T cells. These receptors were taken from a human donor in good health. Some libraries in this study had Jurkat cell RNA spiked in.

Regarding this clonotype: A much larger clonotype is one base distant, so this may be a read error. V gene TRBV7-9 combines with J gene TRBJ1-3; D not certain. The germline V gene has CDR1 SEHNR and CDR2 FQNEAQ (reference sequence). The CDR3 has 16 residues. V was pared by 8 bases and J by 0 bases, with 17 bases between. The CDR3 sequence is CASGPPQRYSGNTIYF. CDR3 DNA: TGTGCCAGCGGCCCTCCACAGCGTTACTCTGGAAACACCATATATTTT.

There are many counts of this clonotype. This chain connects TRBV24-1 to TRBJ2-7; D uncertain. The CDR3 runs 16 residues. Germline CDR1 reads KGHDR; CDR2 reads SFDVKD. V lost 3 bases to trimming and J lost 1 base, with 15 bases between them. The CDR3 here is CATSDKIPLGSYEQYF. The CDR3 bases are TGTGCCACCAGTGATAAGATTCCCTTGGGGTCCTACGAGCAGTACTTC.

This clonotype was seen at least ten times. The chain couples TRBV7-2 to TRBJ2-7; 7 bases are shared with TRBD2. The V segment lost 4 bases and the J segment 4 bases; nucleotides outside the gene matches: 10. Germline values: CDR1 SGHTA, CDR2 FQGNSA. This CDR3 region has 15 residues. CDR3 in DNA: TGTGCCAGCAGCTCCCGGTCTAGCGGAGGTTACGAGCAGTACTTC. It yields the protein CASSSRSSGGYEQYF.

Remarks on this clonotype: This sequence may be a read error, since a much larger clone differs from it by one base. The gene calls are TRBV9 and TRBJ2-2, with TRBD2 matching 7 bases. The V gene end was trimmed by 4 bases and the J gene end by 6 bases; junction bases not matched to a gene: 18. Germline assignment: CDR1 SGDLS and CDR2 YYNGEE. The CDR3 loop spans 18 amino acids. CDR3 region: CASSSPTRGRSDAGELFF. The CDR3 DNA sequence: TGTGCCAGCAGCTCACCCACCCGCGGGAGATCCGACGCCGGGGAGCTGTTTTTT.

This clonotype was counted at least ten times. The genes are TRBV29-1 and TRBJ2-5, with D unclear. This CDR3 has 14 amino acids. The V gene lost 3 bases and the J gene lost 1 base, with 12 bases spanning the gap. The germline V gene encodes CDR1 SQVTM and CDR2 ANQGSEA. CDR3 sequence reads: CSVELSHSQETQYF. In DNA, the CDR3 is TGCAGCGTTGAGTTAAGTCATTCCCAAGAGACCCAGTACTTC.

Regarding this clonotype: Being one base from a much bigger clone, this may be a read error. The rearrangement links TRBV11-3 to TRBJ1-1; perhaps TRBD1 as D (5 bases). This CDR3 is 15 amino acids long. V was trimmed by 5 bases and J by 5 bases, leaving 18 bases between them. The germline V gene encodes CDR1 SGHNT and CDR2 YENEEA. This CDR3 reads CASSPLSGQGTEAFF. In DNA form, the CDR3 reads TGTGCCAGCAGCCCCTTGTCAGGTCAGGGTACTGAAGCTTTCTTT.

This clonotype was observed many times. The rearrangement uses TRBV6-5 and TRBJ2-3, with TRBD2 matching over 9 bases. Trimming cost V 11 bases and J 3 bases; bases outside gene matches: 6. From germline, CDR1 is MNHEY and CDR2 SVGAGI. The CDR3 runs 13 residues. This chain's CDR3 is CAAGLAGTDTQYF. The CDR3 DNA reads as TGTGCCGCGGGGCTAGCGGGAACAGATACGCAGTATTTT.

This clonotype has ten or more counts. V is TRBV7-2 and J is TRBJ2-3; TRBD2 matches 10 bases. The V gene end was trimmed by 1 base and the J gene end by 3 bases; junction bases not matched to a gene: 16. This CDR3 is built from 20 residues. CDR1 and CDR2 (germline): SGHTA, FQGNSA. CDR3 sequence: CASSLGRVSSGSRATDTQYF. The DNA for the CDR3 is TGTGCCAGCAGCTTAGGCCGGGTGTCTAGCGGGAGTCGGGCGACAGATACGCAGTATTTT.

Comments on this clonotype: This clone may be a read error of a much larger clone one base away. This chain links TRBV3-1 with TRBJ1-2; the D gene is possibly TRBD1 (5 bases). Germline V gene lookup returns CDR1 LGHDT and CDR2 YNNKEL (reference sequence). The ends were cut back, 1 base at V and 5 bases at J, with 11 bases in the middle. The CDR3 runs to 14 residues. In DNA form, the CDR3 reads TGTGCCAGCAGCCAAGGCTGGGGGGTATATGGCTACACCTTC. It specifies CASSQGWGVYGYTF.

This clonotype was seen a few times. This chain uses TRBV19 with TRBJ2-1; 9 bases fit TRBD1. This CDR3 is built from 13 residues. Trimming cost V 7 bases and J 9 bases; bases outside gene matches: 7. Germline loops: CDR1 LNHDA, CDR2 SQIVND (reference sequence). The CDR3 here is CASTQQGAGEQFF. The CDR3 nucleotides read TGTGCCAGTACCCAACAGGGGGCTGGTGAGCAGTTCTTC.

On this clonotype: A much larger clonotype is one base distant, so this may be a read error. The rearrangement links TRBV7-2 to TRBJ1-1; the D gene is possibly TRBD1 (5 bases). CDR3 length equals 14 residues. CDR1 is SGHTA, CDR2 FQGNSA, per germline. The V gene lost 4 bases and the J gene lost 0 bases, with 9 bases spanning the gap. The CDR3: CASSWGALNTEAFF. Here the CDR3 DNA reads TGTGCCAGCAGCTGGGGCGCTTTGAACACTGAAGCTTTCTTT. The entire variable domain, with the rest obtained from reference TRBV7-2 and TRBJ1-1, is as follows: GAGVSQSPSNKVTEKGKDVELRCDPISGHTALYWYRQSLGQGLEFLIYFQGNSAPDKSGLPSDRFSAERTGGSVSTLTIQRTQQEDSAVYLCASSWGALNTEAFFGQGTRLTVV.

This clonotype was recorded at least ten times. The genes are TRBV28 and TRBJ1-1; possible D gene TRBD1, 5 bases. Germline V gene lookup returns CDR1 MDHEN and CDR2 SYDVKM. With 6 bases removed from V and 0 bases from J, the gap between germline ends came to 17 bases. CDR3 length equals 16 residues. Here the CDR3 reads CASRLPGPTMNTEAFF. The DNA for the CDR3 is TGTGCCAGCAGGCTTCCGGGGCCAACTATGAACACTGAAGCTTTCTTT. Based on the CDR3 plus reference TRBV28 and TRBJ1-1, the full variable domain is DVKVTQSSRYLVKRTGEKVFLECVQDMDHENMFWYRQDPGLGLRLIYFSYDVKMKEKGDIPEGYSVSREKKERFSLILESASTNQTSMYLCASRLPGPTMNTEAFFGQGTRLTVV.

The sample holds many counts of this clonotype. This rearrangement joins TRBV5-6 to TRBJ2-7; 7 bases match TRBD2. Losses at the gene ends were 2 bases for V and 2 bases for J; bases not matched to a gene: 13. The CDR3 extends over 17 amino acids. Germline CDR1 and CDR2: SGHDT and YYEEEE. In DNA, the CDR3 is TGTGCCAGCAGCTTCAACTTTTTTCGGGAGGCCACCTACGAGCAGTACTTC. Amino acids: CASSFNFFREATYEQYF.

The sample holds many counts of this clonotype. The J gene is TRBJ2-2, the V gene TRBV19, with a tentative D call TRBD2 (5 bases). CDR1 and CDR2 from the germline V gene are LNHDA and SQIVND (reference sequence). The CDR3 sequence is 14 residues long. With 7 bases removed from V and 1 base from J, the gap between germline ends came to 10 bases. The CDR3 protein is CASTGGLNTGELFF. CDR3 nucleotide sequence: TGTGCCAGTACGGGCGGGCTGAACACCGGGGAGCTGTTTTTT.

On this clonotype: A clone one base away is much larger, so this may be a read error. J is TRBJ2-1 and V is TRBV12-3 or TRBV12-4, with 7 bases aligning to TRBD2. The CDR3 runs to 14 residues. After removal of 4 bases from V and 5 bases from J, the junction contained 5 bases not matched to a gene. Here the CDR3 DNA reads TGTGCCAGCAGTTGGACTAGTGTCCACAATGAGCAGTTCTTC. Amino acids: CASSWTSVHNEQFF.

This clonotype was seen ten or more times. The rearrangement joins TRBV7-8 to TRBJ2-7, with D possibly matching TRBD2 (6 bases). Trimming shortened V by 4 bases and J by 0 bases, and 13 bases separated the two germline ends. The CDR3 is 15 amino acids. Germline V gene lookup returns CDR1 SGHVS and CDR2 FQNEAQ. The CDR3: CASSYPPGSSYEQYF. The DNA for the CDR3 is TGTGCCAGCAGCTACCCTCCCGGGAGCTCCTACGAGCAGTACTTC.

The sample holds a few counts of this clonotype. A much larger clone is a single base away; this may be a read error. This chain connects TRBV27 to TRBJ1-4; possible D gene TRBD1, 5 bases. CDR1 is MNHEY and CDR2 is SMNVEV in the germline V gene (reference sequence). This CDR3 is 15 amino acids long. The CDR3 loop is CASGLHGGDGEKLFF. The CDR3 DNA is TGTGCCAGCGGTTTACACGGGGGTGACGGTGAAAAACTGTTTTTT.

This clonotype was seen repeatedly, ten times or more. This chain joins TRBV9 and TRBJ2-3; D is possibly TRBD2 (5 bases). This CDR3 contains 14 residues. V was clipped by 0 bases and J by 6 bases, with 11 bases between them. Looked up from germline, CDR1 is SGDLS and CDR2 is YYNGEE. CDR3 amino acids: CASSVVGSADTQYF. As DNA, the CDR3 is TGTGCCAGCAGCGTAGTCGGTAGCGCGGATACGCAGTATTTT.

Only a few counts were recorded for this clonotype. It may be a read error: a sequence one base away is much more abundant. The chain recombines TRBV2 with TRBJ2-7; TRBD1 matches at 9 bases. Germline values: CDR1 SNHLY, CDR2 FYNNEI. With 11 bases clipped from V and 1 base from J, the junction kept 3 bases outside the gene matches. This CDR3 has 12 residues. The CDR3 reads CAEQGASYEQYF. The CDR3 DNA follows: TGTGCCGAACAGGGGGCATCCTACGAGCAGTACTTC. The full variable domain, rest sourced from reference TRBV2 and TRBJ2-7, is EPEVTQTPSHQVTQMGQEVILRCVPISNHLYFYWYRQILGQKVEFLVSFYNNEISEKSEIFDDQFSVERPDGSNFTLKIRSTKLEDSAMYFCAEQGASYEQYFGPGTRLTVT.

This clonotype was recorded at least ten times. The gene calls are TRBV7-6 and TRBJ2-3; 8 bases fit TRBD1. The V segment lost 0 bases and the J segment 5 bases; nucleotides outside the gene matches: 1. From germline, CDR1 is SGHVS and CDR2 FNYEAQ. The CDR3 extends over 14 amino acids. The CDR3 is CASSLARGLDTQYF. CDR3 DNA sequence: TGTGCCAGCAGCTTAGCCAGGGGGCTAGATACGCAGTATTTT.

This clonotype was detected many times. The CDR3: CASVEDITHNEQFF. The CDR3 DNA follows: TGTGCTAGTGTCGAAGACATAACCCACAATGAGCAGTTCTTC. The chain combines TRBV12-5 with TRBJ2-1; D is unclear. V was shortened by 7 bases and J by 5 bases, with 15 bases between the two germline ends. The V gene's germline CDR1 is LGHNT and CDR2 FRNRAP. CDR3 size: 14 residues. The complete variable domain, with remaining parts taken from reference TRBV12-5 and TRBJ2-1, reads DARVTQTPRHKVTEMGQEVTMRCQPILGHNTVFWYRQTMMQGLELLAYFRNRAPLDDSGMPKDRFSAEMPDATLATLKIQPSEPRDSAVYFCASVEDITHNEQFFGPGTRLTVL.

This clonotype was picked up many times. Here the CDR3 DNA reads TGCGCCAGCAGCCAAAGTATTGGGCGGACTGAAGCTTTCTTT. Amino acids: CASSQSIGRTEAFF. The gene calls are TRBV4-3 and TRBJ1-1; D unresolved. The CDR3 is made up of 14 amino acids. The V end was cut by 2 bases, the J end by 5 bases, with 12 bases between. Germline-derived CDR1 and CDR2 are LGHNA and YSLEER.

The table lists this clonotype with many counts. V and J are TRBV30 and TRBJ2-7; a possible D gene is TRBD1 (6 bases). The CDR3 spans 12 residues. V was pared by 5 bases and J by 2 bases, with 10 bases between. The V gene's germline CDR1 is GTSNPN and CDR2 SVGIG (reference sequence). CDR3 amino acids: CAWRKGAYEQYF. Written as DNA, the CDR3 is TGTGCCTGGCGTAAGGGGGCCTACGAGCAGTACTTC.